The 28 T cell receptor beta chains presented below share a single source sample, sequenced in a study of CD8 T cells in Susac syndrome. Random-hexamer reverse transcription was applied to 0.5 to 1 ug RNA. One entry per CDR3 protein results from TCRdb running MiXCR on the immunoSEQ multiplex PCR reads. This sample carries about 140,000 distinct CDR3 sequences, nearly 95% of them seen once, and the ten largest clones take 0.25% to 0.3%. The specimen sequenced was CD8+ T cells from PBMCs. All receptors come from a human donor in good health.

The chain recombines TRBV9 with TRBJ2-1, with D tentatively TRBD2 (5 bases). Germline V gene lookup returns CDR1 SGDLS and CDR2 YYNGEE. CDR3 size: 13 residues. Trimming pared 0 bases from V and 7 bases from J, leaving 8 bases between. In DNA form, the CDR3 reads TGTGCCAGCAGCGTAGGGCGAGGGAATGAGCAGTTCTTC. Its protein product is CASSVGRGNEQFF. The full variable domain, its missing parts supplied by reference TRBV9 and TRBJ2-1, is DSGVTQTPKHLITATGQRVTLRCSPRSGDLSVYWYQQSLDQGLQFLIQYYNGEERAKGNILERFSAQQFPDLHSELNLSSLELGDSALYFCASSVGRGNEQFFGPGTRLTVL.

The gene calls are TRBV15 and TRBJ2-3, with D possibly being TRBD1 (6 bases). The CDR3 covers 14 residues. CDR1 is LNHNV and CDR2 is YYDKDF in the germline V gene (reference sequence). Trimming cost V 3 bases and J 7 bases, with 14 bases left between them. CDR3 sequence (DNA): TGTGCCACCAGCAGCCCGGACAGACACAATACGCAGTATTTT. Translating gives CATSSPDRHNTQYF.

This clonotype was seen once. The rearrangement joins TRBV15 to TRBJ2-2; TRBD1 agrees at 7 bases. The CDR3 runs to 14 residues. With V trimmed by 5 bases and J by 4 bases, 4 bases remained unmatched. Germline V gene data show CDR1 as LNHNV and CDR2 as YYDKDF (reference sequence). The CDR3: CATSPTGSTGELFF. As DNA, the CDR3 is TGTGCCACCAGCCCGACAGGGAGCACCGGGGAGCTGTTTTTT.

The chain employs TRBV28 and TRBJ2-7, with 10 bases identical to TRBD2. V lost 5 bases to trimming and J lost 6 bases; unmatched junction nucleotides: 13. Germline values: CDR1 MDHEN, CDR2 SYDVKM. CDR3 length: 16 amino acids. CDR3 region: CASSRHSGRARPEQYF. Written as DNA, the CDR3 is TGTGCCAGCAGTAGACACAGCGGGAGGGCCAGGCCCGAGCAGTACTTC.

The chain employs TRBV19 and TRBJ2-7; D is possibly TRBD2 (6 bases). V was pared by 10 bases and J by 0 bases, with 13 bases between. Germline lookup yields CDR1 LNHDA and CDR2 SQIVND (reference sequence). The CDR3 length is 13 residues. CDR3 bases: TGTGCCACTAGGGCTAGCGACTCCTACGAGCAGTACTTC. It is translated as CATRASDSYEQYF.

About this clonotype itself: The junction departs from the called germline gene at one end, perhaps through a read error. This chain links TRBV7-7 with TRBJ2-3, with 7 bases matching TRBD2. Germline CDR1 is SSHAT and CDR2 is FNYEAQ (reference sequence). The length of the CDR3 is 15 residues. The CDR3 sequence: CASSPTSLGTDTQYF. CDR3 coding DNA: TGTGCTAGCAGCCCGACTAGCTTGGGCACAGATACGCAGTATTTT.

The chain is built from TRBV9 and TRBJ2-2; no reliable D call. Deletions cut 4 bases from V and 3 bases from J, with 7 bases between. CDR1 SGDLS and CDR2 YYNGEE come from the germline V gene. The CDR3 has 13 amino acids. The CDR3 DNA is TGTGCCAGCAGCTGGGCCCACACCGGGGAGCTGTTTTTT. Residues: CASSWAHTGELFF.

The table lists this clonotype with a few counts. V and J are TRBV29-1 and TRBJ2-7, with D possibly being TRBD2 (6 bases). V was trimmed by 7 bases and J by 3 bases, leaving 10 bases between them. CDR1 SQVTM and CDR2 ANQGSEA come from the germline V gene. This CDR3 has 11 amino acids. The CDR3 bases are TGCAGCGGGCGGGACTTCTACGAGCAGTACTTC. It yields the protein CSGRDFYEQYF.

V and J are TRBV19 and TRBJ1-5, with D tentatively TRBD1 (6 bases). Trimming cost V 1 base and J 7 bases, with 8 bases left between them. Germline V gene lookup returns CDR1 LNHDA and CDR2 SQIVND (reference sequence). The CDR3 runs 13 residues. This chain's CDR3 is CASSIAGAQPQHF. Here the CDR3 DNA reads TGTGCCAGTAGTATAGCGGGGGCACAGCCCCAGCATTTT.

The V and J genes are TRBV9 and TRBJ2-5; D possibly matches TRBD1 or TRBD2 (5 bases each). The CDR3 covers 13 residues. The germline CDR1 and CDR2 sequences are SGDLS and YYNGEE. The V gene lost 2 bases and the J gene lost 0 bases, with 5 bases spanning the gap. In DNA form, the CDR3 reads TGTGCCAGCAGCGTGGGGGACCAAGAGACCCAGTACTTC. Protein product: CASSVGDQETQYF.

The J gene is TRBJ1-5, the V gene TRBV6-9; D call uncertain. This CDR3 has 11 residues. Germline CDR1 and CDR2: MNHGY and SVAAGI. CDR3 sequence reads: CATGVNQPQHF. The DNA of the CDR3 is TGTGCGACGGGAGTAAATCAGCCCCAGCATTTT.

The CDR3 sequence is CASTGTRYGYTF. The CDR3 DNA is TGTGCCAGCACCGGGACACGGTATGGCTACACCTTC. The V and J genes are TRBV9 and TRBJ1-2; D might be TRBD1 (6 bases). Deletions cut 6 bases from V and 5 bases from J, with 11 bases between. The CDR3 extends over 12 amino acids. The germline gives CDR1 SGDLS, CDR2 YYNGEE.

In nucleotides, the CDR3 is TGTGCCAGCAGCTTAATCGTCCCCATGAACACTGAAGCTTTCTTT. Translation: CASSLIVPMNTEAFF. This chain uses TRBV7-9 with TRBJ1-1, with no clear D. Germline CDR1 is SEHNR and CDR2 is FQNEAQ (reference sequence). Trimming removed 2 bases at V and 0 bases at J, with 10 bases between. CDR3 length: 15 amino acids.

CDR3 nucleotides: TGTGCCAGCAGTCCGGACAGGCGAGACCCTGAAGCTTTCTTT. The encoded protein is CASSPDRRDPEAFF. This chain joins TRBV3-1 and TRBJ1-1, with 7 nucleotides matching TRBD1. CDR3 size: 14 residues. The J segment lost 6 bases and the V segment lost 6 bases, leaving 10 bases of the junction unmatched. Germline V CDR1 and CDR2: LGHDT, YNNKEL (reference sequence). The full variable domain, in which reference TRBV3-1 and TRBJ1-1 provide the parts outside the CDR3, is DTAVSQTPKYLVTQMGNDKSIKCEQNLGHDTMYWYKQDSKKFLKIMFSYNNKELIINETVPNRFSPKSPDKAHLNLHINSLELGDSAVYFCASSPDRRDPEAFFGQGTRLTVV.

This chain joins TRBV5-1 and TRBJ2-1, with D perhaps TRBD2 (6 bases). The CDR3 is made up of 15 amino acids. V was cut by 1 base and J by 8 bases, with 16 bases left in between. Germline-derived CDR1 and CDR2 are SGHRS and YFSETQ. The DNA of the CDR3 is TGCGCCAGCAGCTTGATCGGGAGAGGTCTCGATGAGCAGTTCTTC. It specifies CASSLIGRGLDEQFF.

The chain couples TRBV12-3 or TRBV12-4 to TRBJ2-5; D is possibly TRBD2 (5 bases). The length of the CDR3 is 13 residues. Trimming pared 3 bases from V and 4 bases from J, leaving 9 bases between. CDR3 protein: CASSFGGRETQYF. CDR3 bases: TGTGCCAGCAGTTTTGGCGGGCGAGAGACCCAGTACTTC.

The rearrangement links TRBV29-1 to TRBJ2-7, with TRBD2 matching over 8 bases. The CDR3 covers 13 residues. Looked up from germline, CDR1 is SQVTM and CDR2 is ANQGSEA. V trimming: 7 bases; J trimming: 4 bases; junction bases outside the gene matches: 9. CDR3 residues: CSAIPSGQYEQYF. The CDR3 DNA reads as TGCAGCGCGATTCCTAGCGGGCAGTACGAGCAGTACTTC.

The V gene is TRBV6-5, the J gene TRBJ2-7; 11 positions agree with TRBD2. With 6 bases clipped from V and 5 bases from J, the junction kept 6 bases outside the gene matches. The germline CDR1 and CDR2 sequences are MNHEY and SVGAGI. The CDR3 contains 14 residues. CDR3 in DNA: TGTGCCAGCAGCCTGACTAGCGGGATGAACGAGCAGTACTTC. Protein product: CASSLTSGMNEQYF.

V and J are TRBV5-4 and TRBJ2-3, with 8 nucleotides matching TRBD2. Trimming cost V 4 bases and J 4 bases; bases outside gene matches: 8. The CDR3 has 15 residues. From germline, CDR1 is SGHNT and CDR2 YYREEE (reference sequence). CDR3 in DNA: TGTGCCAGCAGCCTCCTAGCGGGTACCGCAGATACGCAGTATTTT. It is translated as CASSLLAGTADTQYF.

This chain uses TRBV6-5 with TRBJ2-7; D gene uncertain. This CDR3 has 14 residues. Trimming removed 5 bases from V and 0 bases from J, with 11 bases in between. The germline gives CDR1 MNHEY, CDR2 SVGAGI. Here the CDR3 reads CASSPRIHSYEQYF. The CDR3 DNA reads TGTGCCAGCAGTCCCCGTATTCACTCCTACGAGCAGTACTTC.

The chain is built from TRBV30 and TRBJ2-4; 8 positions agree with TRBD2. Germline CDR1 GTSNPN, CDR2 SVGIG (reference sequence). The length of the CDR3 is 14 residues. With 7 bases clipped from V and 0 bases from J, the junction kept 5 bases outside the gene matches. In DNA form, the CDR3 reads TGTGCCTTATTAGCGGGACTAGCCAAAAACATTCAGTACTTC. Translating gives CALLAGLAKNIQYF.

The chain has TRBV25-1 and TRBJ1-5; tentatively, D is TRBD1 (5 bases). The CDR3 extends over 13 amino acids. Trimming removed 4 bases at V and 4 bases at J, with 8 bases between. CDR1 and CDR2 from the germline V gene are MGHDK and SYGVNS. DNA for the CDR3: TGTGCCAGCAGTGGCAGGGAAAATCAGCCCCAGCATTTT. It encodes CASSGRENQPQHF.

This chain links TRBV28 with TRBJ1-2; D is perhaps TRBD1 (5 bases). Per the germline V gene, CDR1 is MDHEN and CDR2 is SYDVKM. The CDR3 runs to 15 residues. V was trimmed by 7 bases and J by 3 bases, leaving 18 bases between them. The CDR3 nucleotides are TGTGCCAGCAACATCCAGGGTGCGGCGTACTATGGCTACACCTTC. Its protein product is CASNIQGAAYYGYTF.

The chain combines TRBV19 with TRBJ2-1, with D unresolved. The V end lost 1 base, the J end lost 3 bases, and 7 bases lay between the germline ends. Germline CDR1 and CDR2: LNHDA and SQIVND (reference sequence). CDR3 length: 14 residues. The CDR3 spells CASSIVADYNEQFF. The CDR3 DNA reads as TGTGCCAGTAGTATAGTCGCGGACTACAATGAGCAGTTCTTC.

The chain has TRBV29-1 and TRBJ2-1; D might be TRBD2 (5 bases). The CDR3 is 14 residues long. Trimming shortened V by 4 bases and J by 7 bases, and 17 bases separated the two germline ends. Germline lookup yields CDR1 SQVTM and CDR2 ANQGSEA. CDR3 loop: CSVVGLSGLNEQFF. DNA of the CDR3: TGCAGCGTTGTCGGACTTTCCGGTCTGAATGAGCAGTTCTTC.

V gene TRBV23-1 combines with J gene TRBJ2-7; D could derive from TRBD1 or TRBD2 (7 bases each). Being an ORF, TRBV23-1 has a function that is uncertain. V lost 4 bases, J lost 2 bases, and 15 bases lay in between. This CDR3 has 15 residues. The CDR3 sequence is CASSPRGGLTYEQYF. The CDR3 nucleotides are TGCGCCAGCAGTCCCAGGGGGGGTCTGACCTACGAGCAGTACTTC.

V and J are TRBV29-1 and TRBJ1-1, with D uncertain. CDR3 length: 12 amino acids. The ends were cut back, 7 bases at V and 0 bases at J, with 9 bases in the middle. CDR1 is SQVTM, CDR2 ANQGSEA, per germline. The CDR3 sequence is CSAVTMNTEAFF. CDR3 DNA sequence: TGCAGCGCTGTCACCATGAACACTGAAGCTTTCTTT.

The rearrangement links TRBV27 to TRBJ2-3, with 10 nucleotides matching TRBD2. The V gene end was trimmed by 3 bases and the J gene end by 6 bases; junction bases not matched to a gene: 12. The CDR3 is 17 residues long. The germline V gene has CDR1 MNHEY and CDR2 SMNVEV (reference sequence). The CDR3 spells CASSFFRASGSMDTQYF. The CDR3 bases are TGTGCCAGCAGTTTTTTCCGGGCTAGCGGGAGCATGGATACGCAGTATTTT.